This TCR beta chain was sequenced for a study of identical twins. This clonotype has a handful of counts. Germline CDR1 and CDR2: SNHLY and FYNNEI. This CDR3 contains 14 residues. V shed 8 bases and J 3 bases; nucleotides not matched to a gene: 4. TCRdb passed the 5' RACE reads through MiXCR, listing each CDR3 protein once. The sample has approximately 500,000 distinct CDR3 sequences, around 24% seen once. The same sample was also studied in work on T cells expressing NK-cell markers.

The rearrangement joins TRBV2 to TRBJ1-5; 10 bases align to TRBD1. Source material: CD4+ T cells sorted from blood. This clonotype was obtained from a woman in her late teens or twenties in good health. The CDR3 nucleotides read TGTGCCAGCGACAGGGGGCTTAACAATCAGCCCCAGCATTTT. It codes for CASDRGLNNQPQHF.